The 3 T cell receptor beta chains presented below share a single source sample, sequenced in a study of CXCR3-negative and CXCR3-positive naive CD8 T cells. Study results and caveats: CXCR3-expressing naive cells carried TRB CDR3s more hydrophobic than those of CXCR3-negative naive cells.

Antigens of these TCRs are unknown. Libraries of TRB cDNA were made by 5' RACE and carried UMIs. TCRdb re-called the 5' RACE reads and shows each CDR3 protein once, DNA omitted. The sample holds approximately 100,000 distinct CDR3 sequences. The sequenced material came from naive CXCR3+ CD8+ T cells from blood. Described subset: CD45RO-CCR7+CD27+CD95- naive CD8+ T cells expressing CXCR3 (TNR3+). The receptors here all came from a human donor in good health. Some clones in this sample may be carry-over from other donors' samples.

The CDR3 region is CASSPEGFSYEQYF. This sequence joins TRBV14 and TRBJ2-7. The germline V gene has CDR1 SGHDN and CDR2 FVKESK. The CDR3 runs 14 residues.

This chain uses TRBV5-1 with TRBJ2-7; TCRdb calls TRBD2, which cannot be checked without DNA. This CDR3 is 15 amino acids long. Germline V lookup: CDR1 SGHRS, CDR2 YFSETQ. This chain's CDR3 is CASSLVQDPSYEQYF.

The chain employs TRBV12-3 or TRBV12-4 and TRBJ2-5; lacking DNA, the TRBD2 call made by TCRdb goes unchecked. This CDR3 has 13 residues. The CDR3 spells CASRGLDQETQYF.